The 27 T cell receptor beta chains listed next were all sequenced from one sample in a study of shared clonotypes between healthy human individuals. The table came from immunoSEQ multiplex PCR; TCRdb's copy has only in-frame clones and leaves some out. The sample gives roughly 500,000 clones, approximately 85% of which show up once; 13% is in the top ten. Input material: PBMCs. These TCRs come from a woman aged 35 to 49 in good health. Some clones in this sample may be carry-over from other donors' samples.

This chain connects TRBV19 to TRBJ2-5; D call uncertain. TRBJ2-7 matches the DNA end more closely, so the J call is doubtful. The CDR3 sequence is 14 residues long. CDR1 is LNHDA, CDR2 SQIVND, per germline (reference sequence). The CDR3 DNA reads TGTGCCAGTAGTTCCCCGGCAGTTCCCTACGAGCAGTACTTC. Translating it yields CASSSPAVPYEQYF.

This clone was picked up one time. The chain is built from TRBV28 and TRBJ1-2; a weak D match, TRBD1 (5 bases). This CDR3 has 14 amino acids. The ends were cut back, 6 bases at V and 2 bases at J, with 13 bases in the middle. Germline V CDR1 and CDR2: MDHEN, SYDVKM. CDR3 amino acids: CASRRGRYNYGYTF. Here the CDR3 DNA reads TGTGCCAGCAGGAGGGGACGGTACAACTATGGCTACACCTTC.

This clone was observed a single time. V is TRBV7-9 and J is TRBJ2-3; 7 bases fit TRBD1. CDR1 SEHNR and CDR2 FQNEAQ come from the germline V gene (reference sequence). The junction had 5 bases not matched to a gene; V was cut back by 4 bases and J by 4 bases. The CDR3 is 14 residues long. This CDR3 reads CASSSQGRPDTQYF. The CDR3 region has the DNA TGTGCCAGCAGCTCACAGGGGCGACCAGATACGCAGTATTTT.

This sequence joins TRBV7-8 and TRBJ1-3; D remains unclear. CDR1 is SGHVS and CDR2 is FQNEAQ in the germline V gene. This CDR3 region has 14 residues. The germline V and J ends were trimmed by 5 bases and 4 bases, with 12 bases remaining between them. The CDR3 sequence: CASSPRQWGNTIYF. The CDR3 bases are TGTGCCAGCAGCCCCCGACAATGGGGAAACACCATATATTTT.

V usage is TRBV2 and J usage is TRBJ2-1, with 8 bases matching TRBD1. Germline CDR1 and CDR2: SNHLY and FYNNEI. With 2 bases clipped from V and 4 bases from J, the junction kept 4 bases outside the gene matches. The CDR3 runs to 15 residues. DNA of the CDR3: TGTGCCAGCAGTGAACAAGGGACAGGATACAATGAGCAGTTCTTC. Its protein product is CASSEQGTGYNEQFF.

On this clone itself: This sample includes further DNA sequences coding for the same CDR3. This chain uses TRBV5-1 with TRBJ2-7; no reliable D call. This CDR3 contains 14 residues. V lost 0 bases, J lost 2 bases, and 9 bases lay in between. Germline CDR1 SGHRS, CDR2 YFSETQ. The CDR3, as DNA: TGCGCCAGCAGCTTGGGGACCGAGACCTACGAGCAGTACTTC. Its protein is CASSLGTETYEQYF.

The chain recombines TRBV27 with TRBJ1-4; tentatively, D is TRBD1 (6 bases). Germline-derived CDR1 and CDR2 are MNHEY and SMNVEV (reference sequence). There are 17 residues in the CDR3. Deletions cut 5 bases from V and 0 bases from J, with 16 bases between. The CDR3 DNA follows: TGTGCCAGCAGTCCGCGGGGGGGCGGTGCAACTAATGAAAAACTGTTTTTT. Its translation: CASSPRGGGATNEKLFF.

The genes are TRBV5-1 and TRBJ2-5; 16 bases match TRBD2. From germline, CDR1 is SGHRS and CDR2 YFSETQ. With V trimmed by 4 bases and J by 5 bases, 8 bases remained unmatched. The CDR3 contains 17 residues. Written as DNA, the CDR3 is TGCGCCAGCAGCCCCGGGACTAGCGGGAGGGCCTGGGAGACCCAGTACTTC. This codes for CASSPGTSGRAWETQYF.

Many counts were recorded for this clone. This chain links TRBV19 with TRBJ1-1, with 9 bases aligning to TRBD1. CDR1 is LNHDA and CDR2 is SQIVND in the germline V gene (reference sequence). CDR3 length equals 14 residues. The trim removed 7 bases at V and 3 bases at J, leaving 6 bases unmatched. CDR3 bases: TGTGCCAGTAAAACGGACAGGGGACACACTGAAGCTTTCTTT. It encodes CASKTDRGHTEAFF.

The genes are TRBV5-1 and TRBJ1-3; D unclear. The CDR3 has 16 amino acids. V gave up 0 bases and J gave up 0 bases, with 10 bases separating them. Germline V lookup: CDR1 SGHRS, CDR2 YFSETQ. The CDR3 coding sequence is TGCGCCAGCAGCTTGGAAGCCCCAGACTCTGGAAACACCATATATTTT. Protein product: CASSLEAPDSGNTIYF. The variable domain in full, completed from reference TRBV5-1 and TRBJ1-3, reads KAGVTQTPRYLIKTRGQQVTLSCSPISGHRSVSWYQQTPGQGLQFLFEYFSETQRNKGNFPGRFSGRQFSNSRSEMNVSTLELGDSALYLCASSLEAPDSGNTIYFGEGSWLTVV.

V usage is TRBV19 and J usage is TRBJ2-1; D gene uncertain. This CDR3 is built from 16 residues. Germline CDR1 is LNHDA and CDR2 is SQIVND (reference sequence). Trimming shortened V by 0 bases and J by 0 bases, and 9 bases separated the two germline ends. CDR3 nucleotide sequence: TGTGCCAGTAGTATAGATCGGGCGTACTCCTACAATGAGCAGTTCTTC. Amino acid sequence: CASSIDRAYSYNEQFF.

The genes are TRBV15 and TRBJ2-7; TRBD1 agrees at 7 bases. The V gene end was trimmed by 1 base and the J gene end by 7 bases; junction bases not matched to a gene: 13. The CDR3 contains 16 residues. Germline loops: CDR1 LNHNV, CDR2 YYDKDF (reference sequence). The CDR3 reads CATSRVPGQVYMEQYF. CDR3 coding DNA: TGTGCCACCAGCAGAGTACCCGGACAGGTGTACATGGAGCAGTACTTC.

This clone was seen just once. The gene calls are TRBV7-6 and TRBJ1-2, with a tentative D call TRBD1 (6 bases). The V gene's germline CDR1 is SGHVS and CDR2 FNYEAQ. The V end was cut by 7 bases, the J end by 4 bases, with 16 bases between. CDR3 length equals 14 residues. DNA of the CDR3: TGTGCCAGCACCCCACGGACAGCTCCCTATGGCTACACCTTC. Protein: CASTPRTAPYGYTF.

This clone was seen more than once but under ten times. The chain joins TRBV30 to TRBJ1-2, with unresolved D. V dropped 8 bases and J dropped 4 bases, with 8 bases sitting between them. The CDR3 covers 10 residues. CDR1 GTSNPN and CDR2 SVGIG come from the germline V gene (reference sequence). The CDR3 region has the DNA TGTGCCAGTTATGTCTATGGCTACACCTTC. Amino acid sequence: CASYVYGYTF.

This rearrangement joins TRBV19 to TRBJ2-1; D may be TRBD2 (5 bases). Per the germline V gene, CDR1 is LNHDA and CDR2 is SQIVND (reference sequence). The V gene lost 5 bases and the J gene lost 4 bases, with 12 bases spanning the gap. The CDR3 spans 14 residues. The CDR3 protein is CASSQSGAYNEQFF. DNA of the CDR3: TGTGCCAGTAGTCAAAGCGGAGCTTACAATGAGCAGTTCTTC. The variable domain in full, completed from reference TRBV19 and TRBJ2-1, reads DGGITQSPKYLFRKEGQNVTLSCEQNLNHDAMYWYRQDPGQGLRLIYYSQIVNDFQKGDIAEGYSVSREKKESFPLTVTSAQKNPTAFYLCASSQSGAYNEQFFGPGTRLTVL.

The chain links TRBV10-3 to TRBJ2-3; 8 nucleotides line up with TRBD2. The germline V gene has CDR1 ENHRY and CDR2 SYGVKD. The CDR3 sequence is 18 residues long. V gave up 2 bases and J gave up 1 base; unmatched junction bases: 11. The CDR3 spells CAISELGFSGTGTDTQYF. The CDR3 DNA follows: TGTGCCATCAGTGAGCTAGGGTTTAGCGGGACGGGCACAGATACGCAGTATTTT.

The chain uses TRBV7-8 and TRBJ2-2, with 7 bases lining up with TRBD2. This CDR3 spans 17 amino acids. CDR1 is SGHVS and CDR2 is FQNEAQ in the germline V gene. The V and J ends lost 5 bases and 1 base, in that order; junction bases with no gene match: 10. In DNA, the CDR3 is TGTGCCAGCAGCCCCATTACGGGAGGAGGGAACACCGGGGAGCTGTTTTTT. Translation gives CASSPITGGGNTGELFF.

To note about this clone: Other DNA sequences within the sample encode an identical CDR3. V usage is TRBV29-1 and J usage is TRBJ2-1; 11 bases agree with TRBD1. Germline V gene sequence: CDR1 SQVTM, CDR2 ANQGSEA. V trimming: 3 bases; J trimming: 4 bases; junction bases outside the gene matches: 2. The CDR3 runs 14 residues. The CDR3 nucleotides read TGCAGCGTTGAGGGGACAGGGGGTTACAATGAGCAGTTCTTC. Encoded protein: CSVEGTGGYNEQFF.

This chain joins TRBV6-1 and TRBJ2-5; D is possibly TRBD1 or TRBD2 (5 bases each). CDR1 and CDR2 from the germline V gene are MNHNS and SASEGT. V was clipped by 2 bases and J by 5 bases, with 12 bases between them. The CDR3 runs to 14 residues. The CDR3 nucleotides read TGTGCCAGCAGTGAACCAGGGTGGGGGGAGACCCAGTACTTC. Translated: CASSEPGWGETQYF.

The chain has TRBV4-3 and TRBJ2-2; 13 nucleotides line up with TRBD2. This CDR3 spans 14 amino acids. Trimming cost V 6 bases and J 5 bases; bases outside gene matches: 0. Germline V CDR1 and CDR2: LGHNA, YSLEER. The CDR3 spells CASRLAGGTGELFF. CDR3 DNA: TGCGCCAGCAGACTAGCGGGAGGGACCGGGGAGCTGTTTTTT.

The chain couples TRBV2 to TRBJ2-1; 9 bases are a match to TRBD2. The V segment lost 4 bases and the J segment 15 bases; nucleotides outside the gene matches: 10. Germline V gives CDR1 SNHLY, CDR2 FYNNEI. The CDR3 has 13 amino acids. This CDR3 is CASSALLAGLPFF. CDR3 nucleotides: TGTGCCAGCAGTGCTCTCCTAGCGGGACTCCCGTTCTTC.

This clone showed up just a few times. The chain couples TRBV7-2 to TRBJ2-2, with TRBD2 matching 8 bases. Germline assignment: CDR1 SGHTA and CDR2 FQGNSA. The CDR3 runs 16 residues. V was clipped by 1 base and J by 4 bases; unmatched bases: 5. CDR3 sequence reads: CASSLDAGGITGELFF. In nucleotides, the CDR3 is TGTGCCAGCAGCTTAGATGCGGGAGGAATCACCGGGGAGCTGTTTTTT.

This CDR3 reads CASSLQGRPNTEAFF. CDR3 DNA: TGTGCCAGCAGCTTGCAGGGAAGACCGAACACTGAAGCTTTCTTT. The V call is TRBV5-4, the J call TRBJ1-1; TRBD1 might be the D (5 bases). Germline V gene sequence: CDR1 SGHNT, CDR2 YYREEE (reference sequence). V lost 1 base and J lost 1, with 11 bases in between. This CDR3 is built from 15 residues.

This chain links TRBV5-4 with TRBJ2-1, with TRBD2 identical over 10 bases. Germline V CDR1 and CDR2: SGHNT, YYREEE (reference sequence). This CDR3 is 15 amino acids long. After removal of 1 base from V and 5 bases from J, the junction contained 3 bases not matched to a gene. As DNA, the CDR3 is TGTGCCAGCAGCTTGACTAGCGGGAACCACAATGAGCAGTTCTTC. This translates into CASSLTSGNHNEQFF.

The rearrangement uses TRBV9 and TRBJ1-2; the D gene is possibly TRBD1 (6 bases). Trimming took off 4 bases at V and 3 bases at J, with 13 bases between the two ends. CDR1 is SGDLS and CDR2 is YYNGEE in the germline V gene. This CDR3 is 14 amino acids long. CDR3 DNA sequence: TGTGCCAGCAGCCCCGAAGGACAGCACTATGGCTACACCTTC. Protein sequence: CASSPEGQHYGYTF.

CDR3 residues: CASSLSGRAYEQYF. CDR3 bases: TGTGCCAGCAGCCTAAGCGGGAGGGCCTACGAGCAGTACTTC. The chain employs TRBV7-3 and TRBJ2-7; 10 bases agree with TRBD2. Trimming took 5 bases from V and 2 from J; bases not matched to a gene: 3. The germline V gene encodes CDR1 SGHTA and CDR2 FQGTGA. CDR3 size: 14 residues.

Concerning this clone itself: The identical CDR3 is also encoded by other nucleotide sequences in the sample. V usage is TRBV6-5 and J usage is TRBJ1-2, with 8 bases that match TRBD1. The ends lost 8 bases at V and 8 bases at J; junction bases unmatched: 13. This CDR3 contains 14 residues. The germline V gene encodes CDR1 MNHEY and CDR2 SVGAGI. The CDR3, as DNA: TGTGCCAGCGGCTCAGGGGGCGGAGGCGGGGGCTACACCTTC. Translated, it gives CASGSGGGGGGYTF.